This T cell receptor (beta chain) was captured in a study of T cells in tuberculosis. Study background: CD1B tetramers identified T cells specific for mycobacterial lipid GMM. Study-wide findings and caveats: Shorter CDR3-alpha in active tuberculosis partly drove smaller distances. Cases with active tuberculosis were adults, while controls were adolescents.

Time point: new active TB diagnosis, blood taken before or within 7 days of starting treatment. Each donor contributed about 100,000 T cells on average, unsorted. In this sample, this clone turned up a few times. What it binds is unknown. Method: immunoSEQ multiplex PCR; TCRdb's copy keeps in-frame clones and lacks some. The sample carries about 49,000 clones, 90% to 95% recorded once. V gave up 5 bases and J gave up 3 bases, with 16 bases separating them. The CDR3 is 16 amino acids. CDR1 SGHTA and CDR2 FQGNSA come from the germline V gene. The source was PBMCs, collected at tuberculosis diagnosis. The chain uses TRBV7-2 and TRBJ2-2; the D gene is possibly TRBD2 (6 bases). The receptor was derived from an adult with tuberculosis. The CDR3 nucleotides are TGTGCCAGCAGCCCCTTTTTAGCGGCCCACACCGGGGAGCTGTTTTTT. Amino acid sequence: CASSPFLAAHTGELFF.